The next 6 T cell receptor beta chains were all read from a single sample in a study of CD8+CD57+ T cells in acquired aplastic anemia. Sequenced patients had shown CD8+CD57+ cell expansion by flow cytometry. TCR beta VDJ and CDR3 were profiled, and genomic DNA was the template. In TCRdb, the reads were re-called with MiXCR into one record per CDR3 protein. Counted here are 270,000 or so distinct CDR3 sequences, roughly 80% occurring once; the ten biggest clones make up approximately 40%. Sequencing was carried out using sorted CD4+, CD8+, or CD8+CD57+ T cells (not recorded which) from PBMCs. The source is a human donor with aplastic anemia.

V usage is TRBV9 and J usage is TRBJ2-1; D is uncertain. V lost 3 bases, J lost 13 bases, and 20 bases lay in between. The germline CDR1 and CDR2 sequences are SGDLS and YYNGEE. The CDR3 contains 14 residues. In nucleotides, the CDR3 is TGTGCCAGCAGCGCGACGCCGTTCTCCTACGATCAGTTCTTC. Translated, it gives CASSATPFSYDQFF.

This clonotype has a single count. Given the absence of the conserved phenylalanine or tryptophan at the CDR3 end, a read error is likely. The J gene is TRBJ1-1, the V gene TRBV29-1, with D perhaps matching TRBD1 (5 bases). Per germline, CDR1 SQVTM and CDR2 ANQGSEA. With 1 base removed from V and 0 bases from J, the gap between germline ends came to 18 bases. This CDR3 has 17 residues. The CDR3 protein is CSVEGGPGRAMNTEAFR. The DNA for the CDR3 is TGCAGCGTTGAAGGAGGGCCAGGGCGCGCCATGAACACTGAAGCTTTCAGA.

The chain joins TRBV15 to TRBJ2-7; D ambiguous. Germline V CDR1 and CDR2: LNHNV, YYDKDF (reference sequence). V lost 5 bases and J 10 bases, leaving 21 bases between the germline ends. This CDR3 region has 14 residues. The CDR3 region has the DNA TGTGCCACCAGCTACGGCCGCGAGCAAGACACCCAGTACTTC. Encoded protein: CATSYGREQDTQYF.

This rearrangement joins TRBV19 to TRBJ2-1; possible D gene TRBD2, 5 bases. V was shortened by 8 bases and J by 16 bases, with 30 bases between the two germline ends. This CDR3 has 15 residues. CDR1 is LNHDA and CDR2 is SQIVND in the germline V gene (reference sequence). CDR3 sequence reads: CASGTQSRACNYTFF. In DNA form, the CDR3 reads TGTGCCAGTGGTACCCAATCGAGGGCTTGTAACTACACCTTCTTC.

The chain combines TRBV7-8 with TRBJ2-3, with a weak D call TRBD1 (5 bases). Germline lookup yields CDR1 SGHVS and CDR2 FQNEAQ. The CDR3 spans 14 residues. V was cut by 3 bases and J by 15 bases, with 22 bases left in between. The CDR3: CASSFPAGGAALYF. CDR3 sequence (DNA): TGTGCCAGCAGCTTTCCGGCAGGTGGGGCAGCCCTTTATTTT. The full variable domain, rest sourced from reference TRBV7-8 and TRBJ2-3, is GAGVSQSPRYKVAKRGQDVALRCDPISGHVSLFWYQQALGQGPEFLTYFQNEAQLDKSGLPSDRFFAERPEGSVSTLKIQRTQQEDSAVYLCASSFPAGGAALYFGPGTRLTVL.

As regards this clonotype: One junction end does not reproduce the germline sequence, and a read error may be involved. The rearrangement joins TRBV7-2 to TRBJ1-6, with 10 nucleotides matching TRBD1. Germline V CDR1 and CDR2: SGHTA, FQGNSA. There are 14 residues in the CDR3. CDR3 DNA: TGTGCCAGCAGCTTGACAGGGGGCGCCGCCTACCTCTACTTT. It translates to CASSLTGGAAYLYF.